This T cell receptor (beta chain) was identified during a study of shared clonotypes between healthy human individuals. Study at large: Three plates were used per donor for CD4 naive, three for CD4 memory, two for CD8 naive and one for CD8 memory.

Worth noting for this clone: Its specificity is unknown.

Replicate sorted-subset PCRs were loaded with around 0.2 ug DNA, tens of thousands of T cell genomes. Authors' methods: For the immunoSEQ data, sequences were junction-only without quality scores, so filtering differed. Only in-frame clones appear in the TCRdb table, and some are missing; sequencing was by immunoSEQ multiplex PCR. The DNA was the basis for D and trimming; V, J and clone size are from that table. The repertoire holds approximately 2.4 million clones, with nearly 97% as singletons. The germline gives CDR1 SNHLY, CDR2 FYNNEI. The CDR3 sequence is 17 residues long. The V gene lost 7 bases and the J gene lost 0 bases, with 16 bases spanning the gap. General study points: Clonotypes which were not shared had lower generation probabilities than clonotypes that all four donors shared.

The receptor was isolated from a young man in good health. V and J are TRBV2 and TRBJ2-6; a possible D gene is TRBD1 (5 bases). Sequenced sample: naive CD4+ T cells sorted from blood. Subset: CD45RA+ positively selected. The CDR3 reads CASTLDRRTSGANVLTF. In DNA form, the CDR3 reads TGTGCCAGCACCCTAGACAGAAGAACCTCTGGGGCCAACGTCCTGACTTTC.